This T cell receptor beta chain was found in a study of blood T cell repertoires in COVID-19. On the study more broadly: In each case, the material was cDNA or gDNA derived from T cells, B-cell-depleted T cells, or PBMCs.

The count of this clone is one. Allocation to cohorts depended on clinical history reported by the participants. Two negative PCRs, clearance, or symptom resolution were required of recovered Cohort 3 donors. Per the study methods: Using reference gene primer amplification, nucleated cell counts were estimated. Produced via immunoSEQ multiplex PCR; TCRdb's table is partial and in-frame only. D and trimming were read from the DNA, whereas the V and J calls and clone size are those reported in that table. Counted here are 150,000 to 250,000 clones, 87% occurring once; the ten biggest clones make up 2% to 2.5%. This CDR3 contains 16 residues. J gave up 5 bases and V 4 bases, and 8 bases lay outside the gene matches. Germline-derived CDR1 and CDR2 are MNHEY and SVGEGT.

The sample was PBMCs or T cells enriched from blood (not recorded which). The receptor comes from a woman aged 25-40 years who had recovered from COVID-19. V gene TRBV6-2 or TRBV6-3 combines with J gene TRBJ1-1; 12 bases fit TRBD1. CDR3 protein: CASSSRDRGRRTEAFF. The DNA for the CDR3 is TGTGCCAGCAGTTCGCGGGACAGGGGGCGAAGGACTGAAGCTTTCTTT.